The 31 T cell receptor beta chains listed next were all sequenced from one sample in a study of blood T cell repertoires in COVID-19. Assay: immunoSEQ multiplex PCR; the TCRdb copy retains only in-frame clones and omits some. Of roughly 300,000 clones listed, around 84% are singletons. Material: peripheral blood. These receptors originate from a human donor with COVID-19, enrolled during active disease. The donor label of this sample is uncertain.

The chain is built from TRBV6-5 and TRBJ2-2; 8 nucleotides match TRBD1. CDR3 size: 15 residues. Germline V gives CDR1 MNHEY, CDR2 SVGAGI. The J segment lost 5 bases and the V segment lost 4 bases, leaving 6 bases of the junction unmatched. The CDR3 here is CASSSQGALTGELFF. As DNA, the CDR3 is TGTGCCAGCAGTTCCCAGGGGGCCCTGACCGGGGAGCTGTTTTTT.

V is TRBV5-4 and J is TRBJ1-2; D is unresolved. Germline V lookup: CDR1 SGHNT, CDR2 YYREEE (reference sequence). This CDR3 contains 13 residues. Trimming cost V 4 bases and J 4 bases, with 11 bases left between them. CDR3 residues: CASSPSTGYGYTF. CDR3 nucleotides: TGTGCCAGCAGCCCGTCGACGGGCTATGGCTACACCTTC. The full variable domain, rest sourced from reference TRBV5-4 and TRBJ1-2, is ETGVTQSPTHLIKTRGQQVTLRCSSQSGHNTVSWYQQALGQGPQFIFQYYREEENGRGNFPPRFSGLQFPNYSSELNVNALELDDSALYLCASSPSTGYGYTFGSGTRLTVV.

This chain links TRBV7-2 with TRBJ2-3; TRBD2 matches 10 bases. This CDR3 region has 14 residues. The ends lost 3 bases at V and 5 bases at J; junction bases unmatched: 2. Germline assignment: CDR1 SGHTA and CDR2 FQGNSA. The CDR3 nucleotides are TGTGCCAGCAGCTTCGGACTAGCGGTAGATACGCAGTATTTT. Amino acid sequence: CASSFGLAVDTQYF.

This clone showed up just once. This CDR3 is CASSFLALSTDTQYF. As DNA, the CDR3 is TGCGCCAGCAGTTTCTTAGCCCTCAGCACAGATACGCAGTATTTT. The chain is built from TRBV5-1 and TRBJ2-3; no definite D call. The CDR3 extends over 15 amino acids. V gave up 5 bases and J gave up 0 bases, with 13 bases separating them. Looked up from germline, CDR1 is SGHRS and CDR2 is YFSETQ.

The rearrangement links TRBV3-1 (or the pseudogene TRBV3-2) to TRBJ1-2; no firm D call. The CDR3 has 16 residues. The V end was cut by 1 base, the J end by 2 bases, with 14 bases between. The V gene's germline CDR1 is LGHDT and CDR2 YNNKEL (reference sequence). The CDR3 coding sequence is TGTGCCAGCAGCCAAGCAAGCGTTCCCCGAAACTATGGCTACACCTTC. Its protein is CASSQASVPRNYGYTF.

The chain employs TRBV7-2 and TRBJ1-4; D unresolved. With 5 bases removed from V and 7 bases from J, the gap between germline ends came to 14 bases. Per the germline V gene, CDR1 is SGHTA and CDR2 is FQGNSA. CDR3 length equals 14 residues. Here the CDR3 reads CASSPKDRGEKLFF. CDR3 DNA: TGTGCCAGCAGCCCAAAGGATCGGGGTGAAAAACTGTTTTTT.

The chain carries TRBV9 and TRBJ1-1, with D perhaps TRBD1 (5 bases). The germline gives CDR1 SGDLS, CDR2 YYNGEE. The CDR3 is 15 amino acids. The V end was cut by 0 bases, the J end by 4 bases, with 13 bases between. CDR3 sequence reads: CASSVAQDSITEAFF. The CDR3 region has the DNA TGTGCCAGCAGCGTAGCGCAAGACAGCATCACTGAAGCTTTCTTT.

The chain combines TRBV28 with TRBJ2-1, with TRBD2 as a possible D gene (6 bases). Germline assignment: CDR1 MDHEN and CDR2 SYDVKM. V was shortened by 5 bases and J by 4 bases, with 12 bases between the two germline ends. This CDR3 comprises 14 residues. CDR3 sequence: CASSPLGGYNEQFF. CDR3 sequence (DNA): TGTGCCAGCAGTCCCCTTGGGGGGTACAATGAGCAGTTCTTC.

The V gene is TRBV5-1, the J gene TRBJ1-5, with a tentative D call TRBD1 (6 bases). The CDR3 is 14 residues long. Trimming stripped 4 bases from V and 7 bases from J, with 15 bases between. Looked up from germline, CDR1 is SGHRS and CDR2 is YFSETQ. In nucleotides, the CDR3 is TGCGCCAGCAGCCCGGAAGGGGGATTACAGCCCCAGCATTTT. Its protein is CASSPEGGLQPQHF. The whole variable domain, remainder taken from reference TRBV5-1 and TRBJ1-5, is KAGVTQTPRYLIKTRGQQVTLSCSPISGHRSVSWYQQTPGQGLQFLFEYFSETQRNKGNFPGRFSGRQFSNSRSEMNVSTLELGDSALYLCASSPEGGLQPQHFGDGTRLSIL.

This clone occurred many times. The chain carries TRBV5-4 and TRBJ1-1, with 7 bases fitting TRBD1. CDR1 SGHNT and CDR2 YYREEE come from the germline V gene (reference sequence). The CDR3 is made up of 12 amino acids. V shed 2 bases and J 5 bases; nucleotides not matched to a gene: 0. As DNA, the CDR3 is TGTGCCAGCAGCTTCAGGGGGACTGAAGCTTTCTTT. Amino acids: CASSFRGTEAFF. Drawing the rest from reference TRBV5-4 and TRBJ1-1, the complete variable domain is ETGVTQSPTHLIKTRGQQVTLRCSSQSGHNTVSWYQQALGQGPQFIFQYYREEENGRGNFPPRFSGLQFPNYSSELNVNALELDDSALYLCASSFRGTEAFFGQGTRLTVV.

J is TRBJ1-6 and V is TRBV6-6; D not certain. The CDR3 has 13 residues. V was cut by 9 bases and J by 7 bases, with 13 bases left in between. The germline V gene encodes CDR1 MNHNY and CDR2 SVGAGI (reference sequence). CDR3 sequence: CASLGRRNSPLHF. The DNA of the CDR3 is TGTGCCAGTCTTGGTAGGAGGAATTCACCCCTCCACTTT.

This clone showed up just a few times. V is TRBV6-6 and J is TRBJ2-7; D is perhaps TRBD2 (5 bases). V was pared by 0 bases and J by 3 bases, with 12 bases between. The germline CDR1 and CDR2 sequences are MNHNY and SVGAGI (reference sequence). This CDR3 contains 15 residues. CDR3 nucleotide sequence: TGTGCCAGCAGTTACTCTGACTACCAAAACTACGAGCAGTACTTC. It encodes CASSYSDYQNYEQYF.

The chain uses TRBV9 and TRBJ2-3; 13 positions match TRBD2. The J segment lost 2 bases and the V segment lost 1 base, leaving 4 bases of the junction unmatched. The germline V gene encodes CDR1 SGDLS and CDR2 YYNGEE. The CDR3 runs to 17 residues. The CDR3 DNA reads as TGTGCCAGCAGCGTAAACGGACTAGCGGGAGCCACAGATACGCAGTATTTT. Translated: CASSVNGLAGATDTQYF.

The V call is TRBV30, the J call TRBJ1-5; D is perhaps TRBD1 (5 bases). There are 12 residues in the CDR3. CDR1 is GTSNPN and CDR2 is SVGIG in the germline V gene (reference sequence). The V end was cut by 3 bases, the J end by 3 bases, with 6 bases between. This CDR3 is CAWRQDNQPQHF. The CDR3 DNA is TGTGCCTGGAGACAGGACAATCAGCCCCAGCATTTT.

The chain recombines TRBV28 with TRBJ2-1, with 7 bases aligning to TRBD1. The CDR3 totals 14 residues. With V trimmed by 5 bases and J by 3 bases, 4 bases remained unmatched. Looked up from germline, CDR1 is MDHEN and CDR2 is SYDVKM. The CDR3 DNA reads TGTGCCAGCAGTCGGCAGGGGGACTACAATGAGCAGTTCTTC. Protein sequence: CASSRQGDYNEQFF.

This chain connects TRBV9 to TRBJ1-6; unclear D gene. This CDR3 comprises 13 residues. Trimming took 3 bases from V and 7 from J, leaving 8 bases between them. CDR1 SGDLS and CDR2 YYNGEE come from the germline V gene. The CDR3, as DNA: TGTGCCAGCAGCGCAGACATAAATTCACCCCTCCACTTT. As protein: CASSADINSPLHF.

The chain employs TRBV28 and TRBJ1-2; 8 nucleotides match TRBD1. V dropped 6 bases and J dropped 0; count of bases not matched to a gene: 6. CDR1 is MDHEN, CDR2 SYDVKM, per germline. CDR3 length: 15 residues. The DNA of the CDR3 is TGTGCCAGCAGGAAACAGGGGGGAGCTAACTATGGCTACACCTTC. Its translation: CASRKQGGANYGYTF.

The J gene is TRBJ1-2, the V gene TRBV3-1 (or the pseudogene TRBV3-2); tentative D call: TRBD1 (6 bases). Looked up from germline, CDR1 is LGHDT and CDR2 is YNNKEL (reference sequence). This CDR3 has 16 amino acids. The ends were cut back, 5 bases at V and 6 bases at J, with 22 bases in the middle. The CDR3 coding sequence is TGTGCCAGCAGCAATGTGGCCAGGGGTTTATTTAATGGCTACACCTTC. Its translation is CASSNVARGLFNGYTF.

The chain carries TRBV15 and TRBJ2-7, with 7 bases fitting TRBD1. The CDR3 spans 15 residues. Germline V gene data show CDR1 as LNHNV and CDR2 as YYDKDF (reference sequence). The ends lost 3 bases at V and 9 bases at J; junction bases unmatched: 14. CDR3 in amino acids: CATSSQLTTSGGQYF. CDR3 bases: TGTGCCACCAGCAGCCAATTGACGACATCAGGGGGGCAGTACTTC. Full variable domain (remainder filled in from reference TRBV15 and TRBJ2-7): DAMVIQNPRYQVTQFGKPVTLSCSQTLNHNVMYWYQQKSSQAPKLLFHYYDKDFNNEADTPDNFQSRRPNTSFCFLDIRSPGLGDTAMYLCATSSQLTTSGGQYFGPGTRLTVT.

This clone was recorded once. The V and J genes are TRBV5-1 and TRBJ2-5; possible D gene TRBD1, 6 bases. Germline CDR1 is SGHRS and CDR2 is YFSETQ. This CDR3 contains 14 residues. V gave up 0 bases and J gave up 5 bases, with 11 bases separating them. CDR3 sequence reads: CASSLAGAMETQYF. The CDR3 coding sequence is TGCGCCAGCAGCTTGGCAGGGGCGATGGAGACCCAGTACTTC.

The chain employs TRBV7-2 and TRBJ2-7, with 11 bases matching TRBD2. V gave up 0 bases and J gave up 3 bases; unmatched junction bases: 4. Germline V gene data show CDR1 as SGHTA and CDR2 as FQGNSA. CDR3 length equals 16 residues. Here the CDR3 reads CASSLARLAGGYEQYF. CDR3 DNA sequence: TGTGCCAGCAGCTTAGCGCGTCTAGCGGGAGGCTACGAGCAGTACTTC.

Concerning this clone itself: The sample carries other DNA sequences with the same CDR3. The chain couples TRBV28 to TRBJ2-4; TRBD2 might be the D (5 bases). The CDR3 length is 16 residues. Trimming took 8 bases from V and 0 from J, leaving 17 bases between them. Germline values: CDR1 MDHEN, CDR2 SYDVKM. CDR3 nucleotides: TGTGCCAGCTCGTTACGGGCAGGACTAGCCAAAAACATTCAGTACTTC. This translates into CASSLRAGLAKNIQYF.

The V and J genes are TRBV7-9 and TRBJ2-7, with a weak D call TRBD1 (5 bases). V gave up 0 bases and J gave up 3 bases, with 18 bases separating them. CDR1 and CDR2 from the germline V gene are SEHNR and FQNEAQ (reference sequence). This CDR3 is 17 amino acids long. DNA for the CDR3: TGTGCCAGCAGCTTAGCGGTGGACACGGTTTCTCTCTACGAGCAGTACTTC. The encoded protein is CASSLAVDTVSLYEQYF.

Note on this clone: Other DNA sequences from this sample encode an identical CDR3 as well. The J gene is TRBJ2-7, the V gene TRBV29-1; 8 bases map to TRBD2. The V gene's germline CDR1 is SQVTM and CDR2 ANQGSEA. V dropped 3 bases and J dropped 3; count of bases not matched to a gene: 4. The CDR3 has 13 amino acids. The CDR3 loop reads CSVETGGGYEQYF. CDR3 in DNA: TGCAGCGTTGAGACGGGAGGGGGCTACGAGCAGTACTTC.

The CDR3 coding sequence is TGTGCCCGGACCCGACAGGATAATAACTATGGCTACACCTTC. Its protein is CARTRQDNNYGYTF. This chain connects TRBV30 to TRBJ1-2; D possibly corresponds to TRBD1 (6 bases). Germline CDR1 GTSNPN, CDR2 SVGIG (reference sequence). This CDR3 has 14 residues. Trimming took 8 bases from V and 1 from J, leaving 17 bases between them.

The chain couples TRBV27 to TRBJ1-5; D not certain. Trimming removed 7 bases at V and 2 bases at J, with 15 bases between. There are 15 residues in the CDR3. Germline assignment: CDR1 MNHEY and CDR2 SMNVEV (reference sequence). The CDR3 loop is CASTPGGYGNQPQHF. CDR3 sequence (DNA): TGTGCCAGCACCCCAGGCGGGTACGGCAATCAGCCCCAGCATTTT.

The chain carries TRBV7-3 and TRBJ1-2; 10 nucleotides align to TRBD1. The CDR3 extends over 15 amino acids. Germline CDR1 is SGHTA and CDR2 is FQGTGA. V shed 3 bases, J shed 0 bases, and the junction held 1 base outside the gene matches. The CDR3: CASSLGQGSNYGYTF. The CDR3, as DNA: TGTGCCAGCAGCTTGGGACAGGGGTCTAACTATGGCTACACCTTC.

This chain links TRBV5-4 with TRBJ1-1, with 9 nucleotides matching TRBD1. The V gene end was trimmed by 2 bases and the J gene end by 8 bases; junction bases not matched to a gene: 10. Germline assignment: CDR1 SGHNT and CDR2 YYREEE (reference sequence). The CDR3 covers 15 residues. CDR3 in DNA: TGTGCCAGCAGCTTAGACAGGGGGTTGTTTTCGGAAGCTTTCTTT. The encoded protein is CASSLDRGLFSEAFF.

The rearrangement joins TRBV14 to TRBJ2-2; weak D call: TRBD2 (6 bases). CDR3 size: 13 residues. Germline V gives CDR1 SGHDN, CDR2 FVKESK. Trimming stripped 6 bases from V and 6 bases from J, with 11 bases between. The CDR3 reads CASSLLAPGELFF. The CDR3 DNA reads TGTGCCAGCAGTCTACTAGCTCCCGGGGAGCTGTTTTTT. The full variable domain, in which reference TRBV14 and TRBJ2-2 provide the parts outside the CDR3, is EAGVTQFPSHSVIEKGQTVTLRCDPISGHDNLYWYRRVMGKEIKFLLHFVKESKQDESGMPNNRFLAERTGGTYSTLKVQPAELEDSGVYFCASSLLAPGELFFGEGSRLTVL.

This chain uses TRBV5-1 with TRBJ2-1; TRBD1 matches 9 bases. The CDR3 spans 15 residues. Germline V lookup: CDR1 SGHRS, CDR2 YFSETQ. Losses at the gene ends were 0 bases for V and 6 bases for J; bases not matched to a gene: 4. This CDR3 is CASSLEGQGFNEQFF. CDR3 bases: TGCGCCAGCAGCTTGGAGGGACAGGGATTCAATGAGCAGTTCTTC.

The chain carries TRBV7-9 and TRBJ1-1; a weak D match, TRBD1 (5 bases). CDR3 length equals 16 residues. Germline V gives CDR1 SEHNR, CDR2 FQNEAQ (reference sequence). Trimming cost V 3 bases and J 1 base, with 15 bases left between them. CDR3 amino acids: CASSFPEGHRNTEAFF. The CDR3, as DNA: TGTGCCAGCAGCTTCCCCGAAGGACATAGGAACACTGAAGCTTTCTTT.